The next 5 T cell receptor beta chains were all read from a single sample in a study of cytomegalovirus exposure and HLA in healthy donors. In the PCR, 60 Vbeta and 13 Jbeta primers were used. Data came from immunoSEQ multiplex PCR; TCRdb stores just in-frame clones and leaves some out. Altogether roughly 200,000 clones are present, 75% to 90% being singletons, with the ten largest covering 0.65% to 0.75%. Material: PBMCs. Every receptor here comes from a boy between 10 and 17 years old in good health and CMV-seronegative.

The chain has TRBV7-2 and TRBJ1-3, with unresolved D. V was cut by 2 bases and J by 1 base, with 18 bases left in between. CDR1 SGHTA and CDR2 FQGNSA come from the germline V gene. The CDR3 runs to 18 residues. In DNA, the CDR3 is TGTGCCAGCAGCTTAATCGGCGGCGCGACGGGTTCTGGAAACACCATATATTTT. Translated: CASSLIGGATGSGNTIYF.

The chain carries TRBV18 and TRBJ1-1; D unclear. CDR1 is KGHSH, CDR2 LQKENI, per germline. CDR3 length: 14 amino acids. The ends were cut back, 0 bases at V and 1 base at J, with 6 bases in the middle. The CDR3 reads CASSPPKPNTEAFF. The CDR3 DNA sequence: TGTGCCAGCTCACCACCGAAGCCGAACACTGAAGCTTTCTTT.

V gene TRBV14 combines with J gene TRBJ1-1, with 7 bases lining up with TRBD1. J gave up 6 bases and V 5 bases, and 12 bases lay outside the gene matches. Germline CDR1 reads SGHDN; CDR2 reads FVKESK. This CDR3 region has 15 residues. This chain's CDR3 is CASSARQGQMPEAFF. As DNA, the CDR3 is TGTGCCAGCAGCGCCAGACAGGGCCAGATGCCTGAAGCTTTCTTT.

V is TRBV5-1 and J is TRBJ1-5, with D perhaps matching TRBD1 (5 bases). Trimming pared 0 bases from V and 6 bases from J, leaving 10 bases between. The CDR3 is 14 amino acids. CDR1 SGHRS and CDR2 YFSETQ come from the germline V gene. CDR3 nucleotide sequence: TGCGCCAGCAGCTTGGAGGGGCCAAGTCAGCCCCAGCATTTT. Translating it yields CASSLEGPSQPQHF. Complete variable domain (other parts from reference TRBV5-1 and TRBJ1-5): KAGVTQTPRYLIKTRGQQVTLSCSPISGHRSVSWYQQTPGQGLQFLFEYFSETQRNKGNFPGRFSGRQFSNSRSEMNVSTLELGDSALYLCASSLEGPSQPQHFGDGTRLSIL.

The chain recombines TRBV30 with TRBJ2-2; 7 nucleotides line up with TRBD1. The CDR3 runs 17 residues. Trimming took 0 bases from V and 0 from J; bases not matched to a gene: 7. Germline V lookup: CDR1 GTSNPN, CDR2 SVGIG (reference sequence). CDR3 in DNA: TGTGCCTGGAGTGTAGCGCGAGGGGGCGCGAACACCGGGGAGCTGTTTTTT. Its protein product is CAWSVARGGANTGELFF.